The present entry profiles one T cell receptor (beta chain) with its context. This clone was picked up a small number of times. Its specific antigen is unknown. Nothing much larger sits one base from this clone, and base qualities are not available. The QIAGEN blood and tissue kit was used to extract genomic DNA from sorted cells, and the DNA was quantified on a NanoDrop 1000. Using multiplex PCR of genomic DNA, the immunoSEQ platform deep sequenced and quantified the TCR alpha and beta chains. As for the original processing: IMGT gene and region definitions were used for annotation of the TCR sequences. Out-of-frame rearrangements were used as a proxy for the preselection repertoire and compared with in-frame clonotypes. The iCHAO1 estimator provided with the immunoSEQ platform was used to estimate repertoire size. A Gini index, which is based on the Lorenz curve, was applied to in-frame amino acid clonotypes to measure clonal inequality. The intersect function of the R package tcR was used to count shared clonotypes, and the Jaccard index was used to score similarity. V, J and V-J usage frequencies went into a principal component analysis run with the R prcomp function, with no normalization applied. The source is immuneACCESS, and TCRdb retained only in-frame sequences with V and J called. Part of the clones is not carried over; for the studies checked, unresolved V genes explain less than half of this, and the remainder is unexplained. The DNA gave D and trimming, while V, J and clone size come from that table. The sample profile shows 50,000 to 65,000 clones; 94% of them were found once. Approximately 17% of the sample rests with the top ten.

Fluorescence-activated cell sorting was used to isolate naive CD4 T cells, defined as CD45RO-negative and CD62L-positive, from PBMCs. About 50 ml of fresh peripheral blood was drawn per donor, and PBMCs were isolated by Ficoll density centrifugation. Cell sorting was carried out on a FACSAria III instrument, and a purity above 95% was achieved for all samples. The entry originates in a study of human versus mouse CDR3 diversity and MHC coevolution (dated by TCRdb to the late 2010s). For context, the study as a whole: The immunoSEQ assay was reported to detect one in 200,000 T cells and to minimize amplification bias from multiplex PCR. Three healthy volunteer blood donors made up the human cohort, with one aged 30 to 39, one aged 40 to 49 and one aged 60 to 70 at collection. Human naive CD4 T cell repertoires served as a reference for TCR selection on multiple MHC II alleles, compared against human-TCR-locus transgenic mice with single MHC II. Valid reads per sample ranged from about 0.6 x 10^7 to 1.6 x 10^7 across mouse and human samples.

Summary of the overall study and its limitations: iCHAO1 estimates gave humans the largest TCR beta repertoire, 1.5 million to 2 million clonotypes, attributed likely to selection by multiple MHC II molecules. Repertoire diversity was not considered directly comparable between humans and mice because human T cells were selected on a handful of MHC II alleles. On average, more CDR3 deletions and insertions were observed in humans than in mice, indicating greater exonuclease and TdT activity. Among all the groups compared, the lowest clonal inequality scores came from most of the three human donors.

V is pared back by 1 base and J by 6 bases, with 12 bases lying between the germline termini. Taken from cysteine to phenylalanine, the CDR3 has 15 residues. Only the CDR3 part of the read is kept: 45 bases, read in frame from the first base. CDR1 LNHDA and CDR2 SQIVND were looked up in the germline V gene (reference sequence). The receptor comes from a person aged 55 to 75 in good health. The sequence joins TRBV19 to TRBJ1-4, with a weak D call of TRBD1 (5 bases match). The sequencing input was naive CD4+ T cells from blood. This specimen's cell subset or site label, interpreted: CD45RO-negative CD62L-positive naive CD4 T cells. The sequence in DNA is TGTGCCAGTAGTATAGGACCAGGGAGGGATGAAAAACTGTTTTTT. Translation gives CASSIGPGRDEKLFF. The full variable domain, completed from the reference TRBV19 and TRBJ1-4 proteins outside the CDR3, reads DGGITQSPKYLFRKEGQNVTLSCEQNLNHDAMYWYRQDPGQGLRLIYYSQIVNDFQKGDIAEGYSVSREKKESFPLTVTSAQKNPTAFYLCASSIGPGRDEKLFFGSGTQLSVL.